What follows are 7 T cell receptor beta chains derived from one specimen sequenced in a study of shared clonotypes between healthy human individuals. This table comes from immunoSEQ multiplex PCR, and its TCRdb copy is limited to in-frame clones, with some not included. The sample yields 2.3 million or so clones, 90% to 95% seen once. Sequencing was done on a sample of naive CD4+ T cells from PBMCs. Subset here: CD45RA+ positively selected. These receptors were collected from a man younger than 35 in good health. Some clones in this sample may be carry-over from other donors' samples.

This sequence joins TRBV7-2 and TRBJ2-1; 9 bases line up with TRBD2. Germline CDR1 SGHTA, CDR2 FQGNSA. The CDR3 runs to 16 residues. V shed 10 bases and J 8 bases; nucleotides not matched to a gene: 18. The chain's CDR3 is CANTSGCGRARDEQFF. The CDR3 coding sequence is TGTGCCAACACTTCTGGGTGCGGGAGGGCCCGCGATGAGCAGTTCTTC.

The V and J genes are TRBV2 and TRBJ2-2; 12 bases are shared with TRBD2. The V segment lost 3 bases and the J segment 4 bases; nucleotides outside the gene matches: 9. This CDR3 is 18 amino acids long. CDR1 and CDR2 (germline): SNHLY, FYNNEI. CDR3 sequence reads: CASSDGSSGRGSTGELFF. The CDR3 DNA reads TGTGCCAGCAGTGATGGATCTAGCGGGAGGGGTAGCACCGGGGAGCTGTTTTTT.

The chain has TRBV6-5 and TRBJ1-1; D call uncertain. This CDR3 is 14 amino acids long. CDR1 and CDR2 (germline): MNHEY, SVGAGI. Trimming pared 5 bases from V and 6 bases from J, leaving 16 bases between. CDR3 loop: CASSLRTEAPEAFF. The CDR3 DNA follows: TGTGCCAGCAGTCTCAGGACGGAGGCCCCTGAAGCTTTCTTT.

This CDR3 reads CASSEPSGGIGHEQYF. The CDR3 coding sequence is TGTGCCAGCAGTGAACCATCGGGCGGGATCGGCCACGAGCAGTACTTC. The chain employs TRBV6-1 and TRBJ2-7; D is perhaps TRBD2 (6 bases). Germline V CDR1 and CDR2: MNHNS, SASEGT. CDR3 length: 16 amino acids. The V end was cut by 2 bases, the J end by 5 bases, with 19 bases between.

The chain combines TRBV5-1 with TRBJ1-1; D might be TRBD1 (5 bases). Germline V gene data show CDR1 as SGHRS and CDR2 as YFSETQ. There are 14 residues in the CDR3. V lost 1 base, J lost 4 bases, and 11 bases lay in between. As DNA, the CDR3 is TGCGCCAGCAGCTTGTACGGGACGGGCACTGAAGCTTTCTTT. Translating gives CASSLYGTGTEAFF.

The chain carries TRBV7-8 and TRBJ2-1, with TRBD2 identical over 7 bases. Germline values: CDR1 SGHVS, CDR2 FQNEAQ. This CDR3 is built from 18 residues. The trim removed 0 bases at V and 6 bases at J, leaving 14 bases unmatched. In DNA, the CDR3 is TGTGCCAGCAGCTTAGCGTACGACTTGCGAGCGGGGAGCAATGAGCAGTTCTTC. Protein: CASSLAYDLRAGSNEQFF.

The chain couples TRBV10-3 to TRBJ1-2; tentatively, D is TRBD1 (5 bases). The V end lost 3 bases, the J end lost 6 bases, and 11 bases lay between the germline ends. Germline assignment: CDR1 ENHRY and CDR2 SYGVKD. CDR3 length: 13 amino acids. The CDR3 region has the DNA TGTGCCATCAGTGACGGGCAGGGAAATGGCTACACCTTC. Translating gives CAISDGQGNGYTF.